This T cell receptor beta chain was recorded in a study of tumor-infiltrating lymphocytes in primary liver carcinoma. Study context: Enrolled patients were male and female, aged 30 to 69 years.

The CDR3 spans 15 residues. Trimming removed 3 bases from V and 4 bases from J, with 16 bases in between. Germline CDR1 and CDR2: GTSNPN and SVGIG (reference sequence). From around 0.5 ug total RNA, TCR beta cDNA was generated with a primer in the constant region. A slightly modified ARM-PCR protocol with three nested multiplex PCR rounds produced these TCR beta libraries. With TRBV1-TRBV30 forward primers and a C-beta reverse primer, the first two PCR rounds were run for nine to eleven cycles each. TCRdb fed the multiplex PCR reads into MiXCR, producing one record per CDR3 protein. The data show 95,000 to 150,000 distinct CDR3 sequences, with 60% to 70% seen just once and roughly 8.8% held by the top ten. About this clonotype: Its antigen is not known.

Study results and caveats: Relative to blood, tumors carried a significantly larger fraction of the repertoire in their top 250 clones (p = 0.039).

RNA and DNA were co-extracted from roughly 20-30 mg of unsorted bulk tissue. The sequencing sample was made of liver tumor tissue from sampling region 1. The sample's subset: tumor region T1, superior pole. This sequence originates from a woman in her fifties or sixties with primary liver carcinoma and hepatitis B virus infection. The V and J genes are TRBV30 and TRBJ1-5; D is unclear. This CDR3 is CAWREGAGGNQPQHF. CDR3 coding DNA: TGTGCCTGGAGGGAGGGTGCAGGAGGGAATCAGCCCCAGCATTTT.